Each of the 12 T cell receptor beta chains below was sequenced from the same sample in a study of shared clonotypes between healthy human individuals. Produced via immunoSEQ multiplex PCR; TCRdb's table is partial and in-frame only. The table lists about 2.4 million clones, more than 90% of them singletons, with roughly 0.14% in the top ten. The sample consisted of naive CD4+ T cells sorted from blood. Subset indicated: CD45RA+ positively selected. Receptors were obtained from a man aged 18 to 35 in good health.

The rearrangement uses TRBV25-1 and TRBJ2-1; 7 positions agree with TRBD1. Germline CDR1 MGHDK, CDR2 SYGVNS. CDR3 size: 17 residues. V was pared by 0 bases and J by 8 bases, with 13 bases of the junction left unmatched. CDR3 sequence (DNA): TGTGCCAGCAGTGAATACGGACAGGCGAAAGTCAAGCATGAGCAGTTCTTC. This translates into CASSEYGQAKVKHEQFF.

The genes are TRBV5-1 and TRBJ2-2; 11 bases align to TRBD2. Germline V lookup: CDR1 SGHRS, CDR2 YFSETQ. Trimming took 4 bases from V and 5 from J; bases not matched to a gene: 7. The CDR3 totals 16 residues. CDR3 sequence (DNA): TGCGCCAGCAGCCCCCCGGCTAGCGGGAGGACCGGGGAGCTGTTTTTT. This sequence encodes CASSPPASGRTGELFF.

The CDR3 loop reads CASRWTSGTYEQYF. CDR3 DNA: TGTGCCAGCAGATGGACTAGCGGGACCTACGAGCAGTACTTC. The chain carries TRBV6-5 and TRBJ2-7; 12 bases fit TRBD2. After removal of 6 bases from V and 2 bases from J, the junction contained 2 bases not matched to a gene. CDR1 MNHEY and CDR2 SVGAGI come from the germline V gene. The CDR3 totals 14 residues.

J is TRBJ1-2 and V is TRBV19, with D perhaps TRBD1 (5 bases). Trimming took off 2 bases at V and 2 bases at J, with 15 bases between the two ends. This CDR3 has 16 residues. Germline assignment: CDR1 LNHDA and CDR2 SQIVND (reference sequence). This CDR3 is CASSINGDRKNYGYTF. For the CDR3, the DNA is TGTGCCAGTAGTATAAACGGCGACAGAAAAAACTATGGCTACACCTTC.

The chain has TRBV6-6 and TRBJ2-1; 8 bases fit TRBD2. V lost 7 bases to trimming and J lost 1 base; unmatched junction nucleotides: 3. The CDR3 spans 14 residues. Germline CDR1 is MNHNY and CDR2 is SVGAGI (reference sequence). CDR3 residues: CASNSGESYNEQFF. CDR3 bases: TGTGCCAGCAATAGCGGGGAATCCTACAATGAGCAGTTCTTC.

The rearrangement uses TRBV27 and TRBJ1-1, with 7 positions matching TRBD1. Trimming at V came to 9 bases and at J to 0 bases, leaving 4 bases not matched to a gene. Germline CDR1 MNHEY, CDR2 SMNVEV (reference sequence). The CDR3 consists of 13 residues. CDR3 sequence (DNA): TGTGCCAGTCTTGGGACAGTGAACACTGAAGCTTTCTTT. Translation: CASLGTVNTEAFF.

To note about this clone: Additional DNA sequences in this sample encode the identical CDR3. CDR3 DNA: TGCGCCAGCAGCCCTGACAGGGTTTCCTACAATGAGCAGTTCTTC. Translated: CASSPDRVSYNEQFF. The gene calls are TRBV5-1 and TRBJ2-1; 7 bases map to TRBD1. CDR1 SGHRS and CDR2 YFSETQ come from the germline V gene. Germline trimming cut 4 bases from V and 1 base from J; bases unmatched to any gene: 5. The CDR3 has 15 amino acids.

The CDR3 DNA sequence: TGCGCCAGCAGCGCTACGGGCCCGGGTGAAAAACTGTTTTTT. This codes for CASSATGPGEKLFF. This chain uses TRBV5-1 with TRBJ1-4; D remains unclear. Trimming took 4 bases from V and 7 from J, leaving 14 bases between them. The CDR3 is 14 amino acids. CDR1 SGHRS and CDR2 YFSETQ come from the germline V gene.

CDR3 region: CASSLAQGSPSGNTIYF. CDR3 DNA sequence: TGTGCCAGCAGTCTCGCCCAGGGGAGTCCCTCTGGAAACACCATATATTTT. The V call is TRBV28, the J call TRBJ1-3, with D possibly being TRBD1 (6 bases). The CDR3 sequence is 17 residues long. The germline V and J ends were trimmed by 5 bases and 0 bases, with 17 bases remaining between them. In germline, CDR1 is MDHEN, CDR2 SYDVKM.

The chain employs TRBV7-8 and TRBJ1-1, with TRBD1 matching over 7 bases. V lost 0 bases to trimming and J lost 0 bases; unmatched junction nucleotides: 7. Germline-derived CDR1 and CDR2 are SGHVS and FQNEAQ. This CDR3 has 17 residues. CDR3 protein: CASSLALLQGLNTEAFF. The CDR3 region has the DNA TGTGCCAGCAGCTTAGCGCTCCTACAGGGGCTGAACACTGAAGCTTTCTTT.

This clone is a singleton in its sample. The rearrangement uses TRBV9 and TRBJ2-3, with D hard to call. The V end lost 0 bases, the J end lost 4 bases, and 6 bases lay between the germline ends. Germline V lookup: CDR1 SGDLS, CDR2 YYNGEE. The CDR3 sequence is 13 residues long. The CDR3 DNA sequence: TGTGCCAGCAGCGTAGAGAGAGCAGATACGCAGTATTTT. Protein: CASSVERADTQYF.

The chain carries TRBV25-1 and TRBJ1-6; D unresolved. Germline V gene lookup returns CDR1 MGHDK and CDR2 SYGVNS. This CDR3 has 16 amino acids. V was pared by 6 bases and J by 0 bases, with 12 bases between. The DNA for the CDR3 is TGTGCCAGCAGCAGAGGACGGAGCTCCTATAATTCACCCCTCCACTTT. Its protein product is CASSRGRSSYNSPLHF.